This T cell receptor beta chain was sequenced in a study of cytomegalovirus exposure and HLA in healthy donors. Study-wide results and caveats: Later on, an analysis tied about 17,000 TCR beta sequences to HLA alleles at 0.05 false discovery rate. In a later analysis, compared with equally common non-associated chains, HLA-associated beta chains were more expanded. Confirmation was obtained in vitro that three CMV-associated chains are specific for CMV antigens.

On this clone itself: Antigen: not known.

Germline V gives CDR1 SGHRS, CDR2 YFSETQ. Unmatched junction bases numbered 12, after V lost 0 bases and J lost 4 bases. The CDR3 loop spans 20 amino acids. The PCR had 60 Vbeta and 13 Jbeta primers. Produced via immunoSEQ multiplex PCR; TCRdb's table is partial and in-frame only. The repertoire holds 100,000 to 120,000 clones, with 80% as singletons. The chain uses TRBV5-1 and TRBJ2-2, with 13 bases identical to TRBD2. The sample comprised PBMCs. This receptor was taken from a woman aged 60-75 years in good health and CMV-seropositive. CDR3: CASSLVGGGLAGIATGELFF. The CDR3 DNA is TGCGCCAGCAGCTTGGTCGGGGGGGGACTAGCGGGAATCGCCACCGGGGAGCTGTTTTTT. Together with reference TRBV5-1 and TRBJ2-2, the CDR3 gives the full variable domain: KAGVTQTPRYLIKTRGQQVTLSCSPISGHRSVSWYQQTPGQGLQFLFEYFSETQRNKGNFPGRFSGRQFSNSRSEMNVSTLELGDSALYLCASSLVGGGLAGIATGELFFGEGSRLTVL.